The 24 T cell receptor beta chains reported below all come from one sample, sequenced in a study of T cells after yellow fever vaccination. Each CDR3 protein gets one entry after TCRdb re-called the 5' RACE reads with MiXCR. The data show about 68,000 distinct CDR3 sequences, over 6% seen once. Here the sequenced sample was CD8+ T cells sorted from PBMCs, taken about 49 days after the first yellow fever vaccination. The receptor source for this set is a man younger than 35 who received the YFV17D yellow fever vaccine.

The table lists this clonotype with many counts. In nucleotides, the CDR3 is TGTGCCAGTACCCCCGACAGCTATGGCTACACCTTC. Amino acid sequence: CASTPDSYGYTF. The chain links TRBV19 to TRBJ1-2; tentative D call: TRBD1 (5 bases). The germline V and J ends were trimmed by 7 bases and 4 bases, with 10 bases remaining between them. The CDR3 sequence is 12 residues long. Germline V lookup: CDR1 LNHDA, CDR2 SQIVND (reference sequence).

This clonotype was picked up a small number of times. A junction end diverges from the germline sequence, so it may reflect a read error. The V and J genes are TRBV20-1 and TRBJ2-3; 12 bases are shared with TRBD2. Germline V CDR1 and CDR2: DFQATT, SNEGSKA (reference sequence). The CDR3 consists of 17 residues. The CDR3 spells CCARLLRTSGDTDTQYF. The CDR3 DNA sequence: TGCTGTGCTAGACTTCTCAGGACTAGCGGGGACACAGATACGCAGTATTTT.

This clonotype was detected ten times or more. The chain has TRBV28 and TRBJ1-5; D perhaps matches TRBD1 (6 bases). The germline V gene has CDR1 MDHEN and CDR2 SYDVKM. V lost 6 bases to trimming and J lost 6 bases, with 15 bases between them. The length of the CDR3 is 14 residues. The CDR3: CASRLQGGGQPQHF. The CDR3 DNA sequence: TGTGCCAGCAGACTACAGGGAGGAGGTCAGCCCCAGCATTTT.

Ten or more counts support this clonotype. The CDR3 spells CASSQDRGTGNQPQHF. CDR3 DNA sequence: TGTGCCAGCAGCCAGGACAGGGGTACGGGCAATCAGCCCCAGCATTTT. This chain links TRBV4-2 with TRBJ1-5; 9 bases match TRBD1. The junction had 5 bases not matched to a gene; V was cut back by 3 bases and J by 2 bases. The CDR3 loop spans 16 amino acids. Germline-derived CDR1 and CDR2 are LGHNA and YNFKEQ.

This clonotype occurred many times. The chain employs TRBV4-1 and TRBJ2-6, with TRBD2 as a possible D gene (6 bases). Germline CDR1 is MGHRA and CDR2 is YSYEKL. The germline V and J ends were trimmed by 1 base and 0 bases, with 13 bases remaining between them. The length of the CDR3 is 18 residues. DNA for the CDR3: TGCGCCAGCAGCCAAGGGGGGGACCTAGCCTCTGGGGCCAACGTCCTGACTTTC. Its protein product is CASSQGGDLASGANVLTF.

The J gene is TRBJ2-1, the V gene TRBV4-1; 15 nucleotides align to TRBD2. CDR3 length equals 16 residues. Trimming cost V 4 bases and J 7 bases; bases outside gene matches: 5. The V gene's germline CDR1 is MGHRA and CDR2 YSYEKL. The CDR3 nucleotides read TGCGCCAGCAGCCTGCGGACTAGCGGGGGGGCGAATGAGCAGTTCTTC. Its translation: CASSLRTSGGANEQFF.

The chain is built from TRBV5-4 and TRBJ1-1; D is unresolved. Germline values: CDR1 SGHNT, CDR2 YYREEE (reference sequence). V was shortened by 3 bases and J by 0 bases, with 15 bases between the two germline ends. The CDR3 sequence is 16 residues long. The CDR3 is CASSWEFATVNTEAFF. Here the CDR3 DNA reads TGTGCCAGCAGCTGGGAGTTTGCGACGGTGAACACTGAAGCTTTCTTT.

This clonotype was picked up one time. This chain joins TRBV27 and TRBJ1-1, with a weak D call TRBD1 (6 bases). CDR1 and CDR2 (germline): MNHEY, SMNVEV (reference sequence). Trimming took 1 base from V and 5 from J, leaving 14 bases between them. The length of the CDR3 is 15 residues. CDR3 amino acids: CASSLWAGAGTEAFF. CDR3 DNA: TGTGCCAGCAGTTTATGGGCAGGGGCGGGAACTGAAGCTTTCTTT.

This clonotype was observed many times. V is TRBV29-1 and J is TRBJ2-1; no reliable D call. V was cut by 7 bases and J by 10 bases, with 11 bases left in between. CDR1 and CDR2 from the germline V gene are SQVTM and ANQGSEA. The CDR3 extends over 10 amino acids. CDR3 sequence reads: CSAHGQEQFF. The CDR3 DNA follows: TGCAGCGCTCACGGGCAGGAGCAGTTCTTC.

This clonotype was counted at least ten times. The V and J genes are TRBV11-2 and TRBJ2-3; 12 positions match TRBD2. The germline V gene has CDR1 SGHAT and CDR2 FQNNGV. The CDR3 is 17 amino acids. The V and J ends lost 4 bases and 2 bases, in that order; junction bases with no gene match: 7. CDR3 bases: TGTGCCAGCAGCTCCCTAACTAGCGGGGGGCCCACAGATACGCAGTATTTT. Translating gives CASSSLTSGGPTDTQYF.

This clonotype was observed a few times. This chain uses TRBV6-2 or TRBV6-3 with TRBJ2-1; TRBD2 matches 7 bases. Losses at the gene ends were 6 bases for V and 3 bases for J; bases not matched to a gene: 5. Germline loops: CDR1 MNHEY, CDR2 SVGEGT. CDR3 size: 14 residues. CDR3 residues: CASRGGASYNEQFF. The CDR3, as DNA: TGTGCCAGCAGGGGAGGGGCTAGCTACAATGAGCAGTTCTTC.

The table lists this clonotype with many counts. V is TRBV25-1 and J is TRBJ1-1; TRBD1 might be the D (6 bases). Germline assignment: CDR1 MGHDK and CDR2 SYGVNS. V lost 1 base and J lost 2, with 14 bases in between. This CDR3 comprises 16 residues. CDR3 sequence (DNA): TGTGCCAGCAGTGAATGGGGGCGAGGAGGAAACACTGAAGCTTTCTTT. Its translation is CASSEWGRGGNTEAFF.

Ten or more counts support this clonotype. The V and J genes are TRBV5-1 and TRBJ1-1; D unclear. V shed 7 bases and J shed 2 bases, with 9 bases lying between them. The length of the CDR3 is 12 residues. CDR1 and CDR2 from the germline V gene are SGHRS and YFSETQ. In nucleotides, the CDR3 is TGCGCCAGCGCCGAGTTAAACACTGAAGCTTTCTTT. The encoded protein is CASAELNTEAFF.

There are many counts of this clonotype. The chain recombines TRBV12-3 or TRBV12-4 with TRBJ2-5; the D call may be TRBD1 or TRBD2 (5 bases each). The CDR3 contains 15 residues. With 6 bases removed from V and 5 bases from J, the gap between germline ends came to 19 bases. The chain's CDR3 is CASSSRGHMSETQYF. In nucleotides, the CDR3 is TGTGCCAGCAGCTCCCGGGGCCATATGTCGGAGACCCAGTACTTC.

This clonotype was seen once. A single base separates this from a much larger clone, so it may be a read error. The CDR3 here is CASSAAGQDYEQYF. The CDR3 coding sequence is TGTGCCAGCAGCGCCGCGGGACAGGATTACGAGCAGTACTTC. The chain links TRBV11-3 to TRBJ2-7; 8 nucleotides match TRBD1. The CDR3 totals 14 residues. V lost 5 bases, J lost 4 bases, and 7 bases stayed unmatched. Germline CDR1 is SGHNT and CDR2 is YENEEA.

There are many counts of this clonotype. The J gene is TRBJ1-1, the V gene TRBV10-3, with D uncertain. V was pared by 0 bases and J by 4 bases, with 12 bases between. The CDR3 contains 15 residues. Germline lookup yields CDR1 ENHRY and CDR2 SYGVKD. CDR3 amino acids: CAISESRDWVTEAFF. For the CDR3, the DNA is TGTGCCATCAGTGAGTCGAGGGATTGGGTCACTGAAGCTTTCTTT.

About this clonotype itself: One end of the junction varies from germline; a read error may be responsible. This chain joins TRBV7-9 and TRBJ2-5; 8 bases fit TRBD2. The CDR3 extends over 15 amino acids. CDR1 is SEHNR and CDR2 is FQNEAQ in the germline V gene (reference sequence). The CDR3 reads CTSSLAGSGYETQYF. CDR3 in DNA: TGTACCAGCAGCTTAGCGGGGTCAGGTTACGAGACCCAGTACTTC.

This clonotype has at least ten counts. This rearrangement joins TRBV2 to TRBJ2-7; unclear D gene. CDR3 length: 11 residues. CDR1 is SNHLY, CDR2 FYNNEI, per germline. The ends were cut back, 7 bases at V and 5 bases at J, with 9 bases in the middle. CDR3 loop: CASMDVHEQYF. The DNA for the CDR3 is TGTGCCAGCATGGACGTCCACGAGCAGTACTTC.

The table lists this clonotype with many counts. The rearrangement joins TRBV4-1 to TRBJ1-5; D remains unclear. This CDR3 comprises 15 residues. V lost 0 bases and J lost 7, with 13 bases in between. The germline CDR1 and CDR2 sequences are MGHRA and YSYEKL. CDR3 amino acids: CASSQDARVEQPQHF. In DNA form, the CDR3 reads TGCGCCAGCAGCCAAGATGCTAGGGTAGAGCAGCCCCAGCATTTT.

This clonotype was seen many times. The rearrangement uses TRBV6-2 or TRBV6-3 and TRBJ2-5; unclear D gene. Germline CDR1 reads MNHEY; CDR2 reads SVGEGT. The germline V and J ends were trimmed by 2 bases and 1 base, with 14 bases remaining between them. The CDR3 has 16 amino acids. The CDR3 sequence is CASSYIDLRVQETQYF. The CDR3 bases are TGTGCCAGCAGTTACATCGACCTTCGAGTCCAAGAGACCCAGTACTTC.

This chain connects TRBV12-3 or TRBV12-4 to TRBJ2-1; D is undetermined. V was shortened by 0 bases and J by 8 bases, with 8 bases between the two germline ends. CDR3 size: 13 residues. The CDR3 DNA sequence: TGTGCCAGCAGTTTAGCCTTAGCCTATGAGCAGTTCTTC. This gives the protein CASSLALAYEQFF.

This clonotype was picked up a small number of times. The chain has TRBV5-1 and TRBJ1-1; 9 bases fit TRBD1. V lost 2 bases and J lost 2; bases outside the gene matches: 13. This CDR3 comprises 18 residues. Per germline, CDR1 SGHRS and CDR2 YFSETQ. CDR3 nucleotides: TGCGCCAGCAGCTTTGACTTCCGGGACAGGGAACTTAACACTGAAGCTTTCTTT. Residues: CASSFDFRDRELNTEAFF.

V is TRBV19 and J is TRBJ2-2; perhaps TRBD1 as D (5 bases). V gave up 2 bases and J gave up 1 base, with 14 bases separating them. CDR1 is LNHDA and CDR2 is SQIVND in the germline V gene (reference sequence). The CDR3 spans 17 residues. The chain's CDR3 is CASSIWAGQRNTGELFF. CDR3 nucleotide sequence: TGTGCCAGTAGTATATGGGCCGGACAACGGAACACCGGGGAGCTGTTTTTT.

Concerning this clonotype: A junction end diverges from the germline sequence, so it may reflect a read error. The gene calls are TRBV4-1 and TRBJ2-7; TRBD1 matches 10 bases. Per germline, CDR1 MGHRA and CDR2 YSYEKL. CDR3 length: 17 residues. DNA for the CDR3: TGTGCCATGGGCCCCCCACCCATGGACAGGGGGACCTACGAGCAGTACTTC. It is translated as CAMGPPPMDRGTYEQYF.